The 15 T cell receptor beta chains listed next were all sequenced from one sample in a study of T cell changes during pregnancy in multiple sclerosis. Using immunoSEQ multiplex PCR, the repertoire was profiled, and TCRdb retains in-frame clones only, with some absent. This table has some 59,000 clones, roughly 88% appearing once. The sample in question was peripheral blood, obtained in the second trimester of pregnancy. These TCRs come from a female donor with multiple sclerosis, enrolled in a pregnancy study.

The chain uses TRBV27 and TRBJ2-7; a possible D gene is TRBD1 (6 bases). This CDR3 is 14 amino acids long. Germline CDR1 MNHEY, CDR2 SMNVEV (reference sequence). Trimming removed 6 bases at V and 5 bases at J, with 17 bases between. CDR3 in DNA: TGTGCCAGCAGGTCGTCAGGGGCTAAACACGAGCAGTACTTC. Residues: CASRSSGAKHEQYF.

The V and J genes are TRBV30 and TRBJ1-4; 8 bases are a match to TRBD1. This CDR3 region has 15 residues. Trimming at V came to 1 base and at J to 8 bases, leaving 9 bases not matched to a gene. Germline CDR1 reads GTSNPN; CDR2 reads SVGIG (reference sequence). The CDR3 bases are TGTGCCTGGAGTGCCAGAGACAGGGGTAGGGAAAAACTGTTTTTT. Translating it yields CAWSARDRGREKLFF.

V is TRBV29-1 and J is TRBJ2-5; 7 nucleotides match TRBD1. The CDR3 spans 13 residues. CDR1 SQVTM and CDR2 ANQGSEA come from the germline V gene. The trim removed 5 bases at V and 4 bases at J, leaving 7 bases unmatched. The CDR3 region has the DNA TGCAGCGTTCTACAGGGGAATTCAGAGACCCAGTACTTC. This gives the protein CSVLQGNSETQYF.

The rearrangement links TRBV29-1 to TRBJ1-1; the match to TRBD1 covers 8 bases. CDR3 length: 13 residues. CDR1 is SQVTM, CDR2 ANQGSEA, per germline. V trimming: 7 bases; J trimming: 5 bases; junction bases outside the gene matches: 9. CDR3 DNA: TGCAGCGGGGAGAACAGGGGGAGGACTGAAGCTTTCTTT. Translated: CSGENRGRTEAFF.

The chain joins TRBV18 to TRBJ1-2; 9 bases fit TRBD1. The trim removed 6 bases at V and 3 bases at J, leaving 5 bases unmatched. This CDR3 has 14 residues. Germline V lookup: CDR1 KGHSH, CDR2 LQKENI. CDR3 region: CASSTQGADYGYTF. The CDR3 DNA follows: TGTGCCAGCTCTACACAGGGGGCCGACTATGGCTACACCTTC.

As DNA, the CDR3 is TGCGCCAGCAGCTTGGGGGTAGCGTACGAGACCCAGTACTTC. It encodes CASSLGVAYETQYF. The chain joins TRBV5-1 to TRBJ2-5; possibly TRBD2 for D (5 bases). Trimming cost V 0 bases and J 5 bases, with 11 bases left between them. The germline V gene encodes CDR1 SGHRS and CDR2 YFSETQ. The CDR3 covers 14 residues.

This chain links TRBV6-6 with TRBJ1-1; a possible D gene is TRBD1 (6 bases). Trimming took off 8 bases at V and 1 base at J, with 11 bases between the two ends. In germline, CDR1 is MNHNY, CDR2 SVGAGI (reference sequence). The CDR3 sequence is 13 residues long. The CDR3 loop is CASQGFRNTEAFF. The CDR3 bases are TGTGCCAGCCAGGGGTTCCGGAACACTGAAGCTTTCTTT.

The CDR3 nucleotides are TGTGCCAGCAGCTTGGGGGGGGTTCACTCTGGGGCCAACGTCCTGACTTTC. Translating gives CASSLGGVHSGANVLTF. The rearrangement links TRBV11-3 to TRBJ2-6, with TRBD2 identical over 7 bases. The V gene end was trimmed by 3 bases and the J gene end by 0 bases; junction bases not matched to a gene: 5. Germline CDR1 SGHNT, CDR2 YENEEA. CDR3 length equals 17 residues.

The gene calls are TRBV5-6 and TRBJ2-5, with TRBD2 matching over 10 bases. The ends lost 4 bases at V and 6 bases at J; junction bases unmatched: 9. Germline lookup yields CDR1 SGHDT and CDR2 YYEEEE. The CDR3 length is 15 residues. The CDR3 nucleotides are TGTGCCAGCAGCGCGCTAGCGGGGGCTCGAAAGACCCAGTACTTC. Residues: CASSALAGARKTQYF.

This chain connects TRBV18 to TRBJ1-2; D gene unclear. CDR1 and CDR2 from the germline V gene are KGHSH and LQKENI. CDR3 length equals 16 residues. V dropped 6 bases and J dropped 0 bases, with 17 bases sitting between them. CDR3 residues: CASSNTARSTNYGYTF. The CDR3 DNA reads as TGTGCCAGCTCTAATACTGCCCGTTCGACTAACTATGGCTACACCTTC.

The chain joins TRBV19 to TRBJ2-3, with 12 positions matching TRBD1. V lost 6 bases and J lost 3; bases outside the gene matches: 10. Per germline, CDR1 LNHDA and CDR2 SQIVND (reference sequence). The CDR3 sequence is 17 residues long. CDR3: CASRPLPGQGATDTQYF. CDR3 coding DNA: TGTGCCAGTAGACCGTTACCGGGACAGGGGGCTACAGATACGCAGTATTTT.

This rearrangement joins TRBV19 to TRBJ2-3; no definite D call. Germline CDR1 and CDR2: LNHDA and SQIVND (reference sequence). CDR3 length: 15 amino acids. Trimming removed 5 bases from V and 0 bases from J, with 12 bases in between. CDR3 bases: TGTGCCAGTAGTGCAAGAGCTGCTAGCACAGATACGCAGTATTTT. Translating it yields CASSARAASTDTQYF.

The V gene is TRBV18, the J gene TRBJ1-2; D is uncertain. Deletions cut 3 bases from V and 4 bases from J, with 12 bases between. Germline loops: CDR1 KGHSH, CDR2 LQKENI. The length of the CDR3 is 14 residues. The CDR3 region is CASSPRSGGYGYTF. DNA for the CDR3: TGTGCCAGCTCACCGCGATCCGGTGGCTATGGCTACACCTTC.

This rearrangement joins TRBV11-2 to TRBJ1-4; the match to TRBD1 covers 7 bases. The junction had 12 bases not matched to a gene; V was cut back by 7 bases and J by 10 bases. This CDR3 is 14 amino acids long. Germline V CDR1 and CDR2: SGHAT, FQNNGV. The CDR3 DNA reads as TGTGCCAGCACGACAGGGCCCAGTTTTGGAAAACTGTTTTTT. Translated, it gives CASTTGPSFGKLFF. Complete variable domain (other parts from reference TRBV11-2 and TRBJ1-4): EAGVAQSPRYKIIEKRQSVAFWCNPISGHATLYWYQQILGQGPKLLIQFQNNGVVDDSQLPKDRFSAERLKGVDSTLKIQPAKLEDSAVYLCASTTGPSFGKLFFGSGTQLSVL.

This clone was seen only once. The chain is built from TRBV6-1 and TRBJ2-3; 16 bases line up with TRBD2. The junction had 9 bases not matched to a gene; V was cut back by 3 bases and J by 15 bases. CDR3 length equals 15 residues. The V gene's germline CDR1 is MNHNS and CDR2 SASEGT. The CDR3 protein is CASSEGTSGGALPYF. The CDR3 nucleotides read TGTGCCAGCAGTGAGGGGACTAGCGGGGGGGCCCTTCCCTATTTT.